This paragraph covers one T cell receptor (beta chain) sequence. The sample is drawn from a study of CD8 T cells in Susac syndrome. The RNA, 0.5 to 1 ug, was put through reverse transcription using random hexamers. Across 54 Vbeta and 13 Jbeta, TCR beta CDR3 was amplified with immunoSEQ multiplex PCR. TCRdb analysed the immunoSEQ multiplex PCR reads with MiXCR anew, one entry per CDR3 protein. This sample has over 350,000 distinct CDR3 sequences, with about 85% found just once. Looked up from germline, CDR1 is SEHNR and CDR2 is FQNEAQ (reference sequence). The CDR3 is 15 amino acids. V lost 5 bases and J lost 6; bases outside the gene matches: 7. The multiple sclerosis controls were treatment-naive patients, and their relapsing-remitting disease was stable or active. TEMRA cells underwent FACS enrichment and CD8+ and CD4+ T cells underwent negative isolation.

Specimen: CD8+ T cells from PBMCs. The chain joins TRBV7-9 to TRBJ1-1; 12 bases fit TRBD1. The clonotype originates from a human donor with multiple sclerosis. This chain's CDR3 is CASSPRDRGPSEAFF. The CDR3 coding sequence is TGTGCCAGCAGCCCCCGGGACAGGGGGCCCTCTGAAGCTTTCTTT.